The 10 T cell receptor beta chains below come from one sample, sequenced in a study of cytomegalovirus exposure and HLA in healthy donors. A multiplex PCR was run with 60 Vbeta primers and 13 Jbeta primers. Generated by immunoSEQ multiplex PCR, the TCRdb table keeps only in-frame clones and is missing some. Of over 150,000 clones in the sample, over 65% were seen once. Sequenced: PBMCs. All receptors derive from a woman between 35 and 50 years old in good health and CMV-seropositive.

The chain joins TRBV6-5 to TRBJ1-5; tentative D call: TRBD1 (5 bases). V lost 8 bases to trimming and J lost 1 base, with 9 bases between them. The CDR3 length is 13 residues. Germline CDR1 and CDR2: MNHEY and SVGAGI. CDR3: CASRRQSNQPQHF. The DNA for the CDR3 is TGTGCCAGCCGTCGACAGAGCAATCAGCCCCAGCATTTT.

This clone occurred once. CDR3 sequence (DNA): TGTGCCACCAGCTATAGACTGACAGATGAAGCTTTCTTT. Protein: CATSYRLTDEAFF. The genes are TRBV15 and TRBJ1-1, with D tentatively TRBD1 (5 bases). The V gene's germline CDR1 is LNHNV and CDR2 YYDKDF (reference sequence). Trimming stripped 5 bases from V and 7 bases from J, with 14 bases between. The CDR3 length is 13 residues.

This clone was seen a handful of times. CDR3 sequence reads: CASSPGTGVEQPQHF. The CDR3, as DNA: TGCGCCAGCAGCCCCGGGACAGGGGTAGAACAGCCCCAGCATTTT. This sequence joins TRBV4-1 and TRBJ1-5; 10 bases are shared with TRBD1. This CDR3 comprises 15 residues. The J segment lost 7 bases and the V segment lost 4 bases, leaving 7 bases of the junction unmatched. Germline CDR1 reads MGHRA; CDR2 reads YSYEKL.

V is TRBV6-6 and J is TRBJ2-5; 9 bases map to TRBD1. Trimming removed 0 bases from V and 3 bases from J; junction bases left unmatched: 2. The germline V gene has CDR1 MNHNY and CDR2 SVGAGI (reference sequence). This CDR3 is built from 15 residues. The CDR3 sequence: CASSYSDRGKETQYF. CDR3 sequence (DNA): TGTGCCAGCAGTTACTCGGACAGGGGAAAAGAGACCCAGTACTTC.

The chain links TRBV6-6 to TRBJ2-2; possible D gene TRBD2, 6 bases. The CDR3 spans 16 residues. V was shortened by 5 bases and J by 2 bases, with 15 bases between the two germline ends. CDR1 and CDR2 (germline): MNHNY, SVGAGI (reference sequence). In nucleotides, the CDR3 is TGTGCCAGCAGTCTCCACGGGACTCCTAACACCGGGGAGCTGTTTTTT. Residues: CASSLHGTPNTGELFF.

CDR3 DNA: TGTGCCAGCCGGGACAGTACCCTCGGGTGGACCTACGAGCAGTACTTC. It specifies CASRDSTLGWTYEQYF. The chain employs TRBV2 and TRBJ2-3; TRBD1 aligns across 7 bases. The DNA end is a closer match to TRBJ2-7, so the J assignment may be wrong. Germline CDR1 and CDR2: SNHLY and FYNNEI. The CDR3 is 16 residues long.

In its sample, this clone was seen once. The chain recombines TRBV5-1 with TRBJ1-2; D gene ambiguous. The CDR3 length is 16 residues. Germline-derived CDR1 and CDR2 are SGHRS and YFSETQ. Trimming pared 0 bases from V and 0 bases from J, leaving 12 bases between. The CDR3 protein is CASSLALDITNYGYTF. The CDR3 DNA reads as TGCGCCAGCAGCTTGGCTCTCGACATAACTAACTATGGCTACACCTTC.

The CDR3 spells CASSATGEYNSPLHF. The CDR3 DNA reads TGTGCCAGTAGTGCCACAGGGGAGTATAATTCACCCCTCCACTTT. The V and J genes are TRBV19 and TRBJ1-6, with 7 bases matching TRBD1. This CDR3 is built from 15 residues. Germline CDR1 is LNHDA and CDR2 is SQIVND (reference sequence). Trimming cost V 5 bases and J 4 bases; bases outside gene matches: 5.

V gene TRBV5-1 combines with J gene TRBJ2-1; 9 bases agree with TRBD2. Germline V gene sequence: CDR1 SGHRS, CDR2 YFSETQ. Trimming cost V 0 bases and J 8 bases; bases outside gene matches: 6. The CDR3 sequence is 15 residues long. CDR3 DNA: TGCGCCAGCAGCTTGGTTCTAGCGGGGAGAGATGAGCAGTTCTTC. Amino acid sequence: CASSLVLAGRDEQFF.

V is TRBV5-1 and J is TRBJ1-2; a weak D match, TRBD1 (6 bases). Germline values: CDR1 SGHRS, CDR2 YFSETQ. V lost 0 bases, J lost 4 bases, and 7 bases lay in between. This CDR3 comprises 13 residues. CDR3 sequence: CASSLEQGYGYTF. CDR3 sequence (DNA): TGCGCCAGCAGCTTGGAACAGGGCTATGGCTACACCTTC.